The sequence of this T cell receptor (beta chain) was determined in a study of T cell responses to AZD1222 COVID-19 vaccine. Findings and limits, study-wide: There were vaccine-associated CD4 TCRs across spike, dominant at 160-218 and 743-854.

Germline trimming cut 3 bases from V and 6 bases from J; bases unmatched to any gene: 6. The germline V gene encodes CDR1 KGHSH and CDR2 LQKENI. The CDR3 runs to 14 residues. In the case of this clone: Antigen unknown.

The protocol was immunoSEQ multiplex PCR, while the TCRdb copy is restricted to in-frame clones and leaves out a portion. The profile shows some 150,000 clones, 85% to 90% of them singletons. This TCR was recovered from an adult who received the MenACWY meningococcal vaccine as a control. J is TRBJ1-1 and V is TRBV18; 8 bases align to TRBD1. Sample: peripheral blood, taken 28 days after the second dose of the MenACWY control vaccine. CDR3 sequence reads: CASSPGQGVAEAFF. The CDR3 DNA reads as TGTGCCAGCTCACCCGGACAGGGAGTCGCTGAAGCTTTCTTT.